This note documents a single T cell receptor (beta chain) sequence. The naive CD8 fraction comprised CD45RO-negative cells positively selected for CCR7 and excluded terminally differentiated effector memory CD45RA+ cells. Germline V gene data show CDR1 as SGDLS and CDR2 as YYNGEE. The V end lost 4 bases, the J end lost 5 bases, and 18 bases lay between the germline ends. There are 15 residues in the CDR3. This entry is derived from a study of shared clonotypes between healthy human individuals. Sequenced by immunoSEQ multiplex PCR; TCRdb stores in-frame clones only, minus some. The sample includes around 2,000,000 clones, roughly 91% of them seen just once.

The rearrangement uses TRBV9 and TRBJ1-2; TRBD1 is a possible D gene (6 bases). The receptor was isolated from a young man in good health. Some clones in this sample may be carry-over from other donors' samples. Material for sequencing was naive CD8+ T cells from PBMCs. CDR3 sequence reads: CASSSPTGPPYGYTF. CDR3 DNA: TGTGCCAGCAGCTCGCCGACAGGCCCCCCTTATGGCTACACCTTC.